This T cell receptor (beta chain) stems from a study of control samples from healthy donors and cancer patients. Germline trimming cut 4 bases from V and 3 bases from J; bases unmatched to any gene: 2. Germline CDR1 reads SGHKS; CDR2 reads YYEKEE (reference sequence). This CDR3 comprises 14 residues. Assay: immunoSEQ multiplex PCR; the TCRdb copy retains only in-frame clones and omits some. The repertoire holds roughly 450,000 clones, with approximately 92% as singletons. Sequencing input: PBMCs. The source of this sequence is a man aged 40-49 years with head and neck cancer. V is TRBV5-5 and J is TRBJ2-7; TRBD2 aligns across 12 bases. The CDR3 DNA is TGTGCCAGCAGCAGACTAGCGGGAGTCTACGAGCAGTACTTC. As protein: CASSRLAGVYEQYF.